At least ten counts were recorded for the clone carrying this T cell receptor beta chain. This specimen comes from a study of regulatory T cells in long-lasting Graves disease. Both iRepertoire HTBI primers and Arm-PCR of CDR3 regions were used to build the TCR beta libraries. A single record per CDR3 protein comes from TCRdb applying MiXCR to the multiplex PCR reads. The data contain 400,000 to 450,000 distinct CDR3 sequences, over 15% of them singletons. Regarding time point: newly diagnosed GD, antithyroid drugs for less than 3 months. Preparation of the TCR library used RNA extracted from PBMCs. Patients met American Thyroid Association criteria for Graves' disease. This CDR3 spans 17 amino acids. The germline gives CDR1 MDHEN, CDR2 SYDVKM. Germline trimming cut 1 base from V and 1 base from J; bases unmatched to any gene: 4. These same data were also listed under a study on T cells in Graves' hyperthyroidism and ophthalmopathy. Per that study: The HTBI primer set was used in a first-round RT-PCR of the TCR CDR3. Most expanded thyroid clonotypes above 0.001 also appeared in blood. Progression to ophthalmopathy was predicted a median of roughly 6.6 months early.

This material consisted of peripheral blood mononuclear cells (PBMCs), taken at new diagnosis, from a patient treated with antithyroid drugs. This sequence originates from a woman in her 30s with Graves disease. The genes are TRBV28 and TRBJ1-1; the match to TRBD1 covers 12 bases. CDR3 in amino acids: CASSLYGTGGRNTEAFF. CDR3 nucleotide sequence: TGTGCCAGCAGTTTATACGGGACAGGGGGCAGGAACACTGAAGCTTTCTTT.